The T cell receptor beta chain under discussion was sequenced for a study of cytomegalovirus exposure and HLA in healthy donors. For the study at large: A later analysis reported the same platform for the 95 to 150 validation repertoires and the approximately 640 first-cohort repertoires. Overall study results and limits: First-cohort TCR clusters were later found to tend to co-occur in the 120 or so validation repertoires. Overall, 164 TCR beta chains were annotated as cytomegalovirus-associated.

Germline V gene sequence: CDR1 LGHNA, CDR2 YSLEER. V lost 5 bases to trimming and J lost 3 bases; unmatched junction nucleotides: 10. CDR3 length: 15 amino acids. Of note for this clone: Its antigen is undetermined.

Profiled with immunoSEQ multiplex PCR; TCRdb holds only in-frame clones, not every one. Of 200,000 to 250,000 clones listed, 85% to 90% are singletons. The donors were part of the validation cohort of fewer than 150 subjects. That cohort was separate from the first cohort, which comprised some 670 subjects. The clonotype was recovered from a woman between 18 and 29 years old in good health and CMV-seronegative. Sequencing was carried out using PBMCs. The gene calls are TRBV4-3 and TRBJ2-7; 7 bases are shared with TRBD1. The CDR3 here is CASSETTGNGYEQYF. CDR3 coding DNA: TGCGCCAGCAGCGAAACGACAGGGAACGGCTACGAGCAGTACTTC.